The 22 T cell receptor beta chains in this list originate from one sample, sequenced in a study of cytomegalovirus exposure and HLA in healthy donors. Primers for the PCR totalled 60 Vbeta and 13 Jbeta. This table comes from immunoSEQ multiplex PCR, and its TCRdb copy is limited to in-frame clones, with some not included. This table has about 110,000 clones, 82% appearing once. Source material: PBMCs. These receptors originate from a middle-aged man in good health and CMV-seronegative.

The V gene is TRBV5-5, the J gene TRBJ2-7; tentatively, D is TRBD1 (6 bases). Germline CDR1 is SGHKS and CDR2 is YYEKEE (reference sequence). The length of the CDR3 is 16 residues. V was pared by 3 bases and J by 2 bases, with 18 bases between. The CDR3 nucleotides read TGTGCCAGCAGCTCGGTCGGTTCAGGGGCTACCTACGAGCAGTACGTC. This translates into CASSSVGSGATYEQYV.

The chain uses TRBV9 and TRBJ2-3; 7 bases are shared with TRBD1. The CDR3 sequence is 14 residues long. Germline lookup yields CDR1 SGDLS and CDR2 YYNGEE. With V trimmed by 3 bases and J by 5 bases, 6 bases remained unmatched. The DNA for the CDR3 is TGTGCCAGCAGCGAGGGGACAGCAGTAGATACGCAGTATTTT. It specifies CASSEGTAVDTQYF.

This chain uses TRBV2 with TRBJ2-5; 8 positions match TRBD1. V shed 6 bases and J 1 base; nucleotides not matched to a gene: 1. Germline loops: CDR1 SNHLY, CDR2 FYNNEI. This CDR3 has 13 residues. CDR3 loop: CASRTGAQETQYF. The CDR3 nucleotides are TGTGCCAGCAGGACAGGGGCCCAAGAGACCCAGTACTTC.

A few counts support this clone. The J gene is TRBJ1-1, the V gene TRBV5-1, with TRBD1 matching over 10 bases. The CDR3 is 15 amino acids. Germline-derived CDR1 and CDR2 are SGHRS and YFSETQ. V trimming: 5 bases; J trimming: 5 bases; junction bases outside the gene matches: 9. CDR3 sequence (DNA): TGCGCCAGCAGTAAGTCTGGACAGGGGGGAACTGAAGCTTTCTTT. Translated: CASSKSGQGGTEAFF.

This chain joins TRBV4-1 and TRBJ1-1; D might be TRBD1 (5 bases). Trimming left V 0 bases short and J 9 bases short, with 8 bases between. This CDR3 comprises 12 residues. CDR1 and CDR2 from the germline V gene are MGHRA and YSYEKL. The CDR3 nucleotides read TGCGCCAGCAGCCAAGACAGGGCTCAAGCTTTCTTT. This encodes CASSQDRAQAFF.

The chain has TRBV2 and TRBJ2-5; D is perhaps TRBD2 (6 bases). The CDR3 consists of 14 residues. Germline lookup yields CDR1 SNHLY and CDR2 FYNNEI. Trimming stripped 4 bases from V and 0 bases from J, with 9 bases between. CDR3 amino acids: CASSGGLNQETQYF. The CDR3 DNA is TGTGCCAGCAGTGGGGGACTCAACCAAGAGACCCAGTACTTC.

The chain's CDR3 is CASRPTLGQGASEAFF. The CDR3 DNA follows: TGTGCCAGCAGACCCACCCTGGGACAGGGGGCCTCTGAAGCTTTCTTT. The rearrangement links TRBV28 to TRBJ1-1, with TRBD1 matching 12 bases. The CDR3 contains 16 residues. The germline gives CDR1 MDHEN, CDR2 SYDVKM. Unmatched junction bases numbered 11, after V lost 6 bases and J lost 6 bases.

The chain links TRBV12-2 to TRBJ2-1; the D call of TRBD1 is as the table states it, not checked on the DNA. TRBV12-2 is reported as a pseudogene. The CDR3 consists of 15 residues. In DNA form, the CDR3 reads TGTGCAAGTCGGTGGACAGGGGGTTTTTTCAATGAGCAGTTCTTC. Amino acids: CASRWTGGFFNEQFF.

CDR3 nucleotide sequence: TGTGCCAGCAGCTTTAGCGGGGCGAACACCGGGGAGCTGTTTTTT. Translated, it gives CASSFSGANTGELFF. The J gene is TRBJ2-2, the V gene TRBV7-3; 8 nucleotides match TRBD2. V was pared by 3 bases and J by 0 bases, with 0 bases of the junction left unmatched. The CDR3 loop spans 15 amino acids. Germline V gene data show CDR1 as SGHTA and CDR2 as FQGTGA.

The chain carries TRBV19 and TRBJ1-1, with D maybe TRBD1 (6 bases). The V end lost 5 bases, the J end lost 0 bases, and 13 bases lay between the germline ends. The germline V gene encodes CDR1 LNHDA and CDR2 SQIVND (reference sequence). The CDR3 runs 15 residues. CDR3 nucleotides: TGTGCCAGTAGTTGGGCAGGACAGCTGAACACTGAAGCTTTCTTT. Residues: CASSWAGQLNTEAFF. Full variable domain (rest looked up from reference TRBV19 and TRBJ1-1): DGGITQSPKYLFRKEGQNVTLSCEQNLNHDAMYWYRQDPGQGLRLIYYSQIVNDFQKGDIAEGYSVSREKKESFPLTVTSAQKNPTAFYLCASSWAGQLNTEAFFGQGTRLTVV.

The chain links TRBV18 to TRBJ2-5; 7 bases are shared with TRBD1. The germline V gene encodes CDR1 KGHSH and CDR2 LQKENI. J was trimmed by 5 bases and V by 3 bases; bases with no gene match: 6. The CDR3 consists of 14 residues. CDR3 protein: CASSPPGRGETQYF. The CDR3 nucleotides read TGTGCCAGCTCACCTCCCGGCAGGGGGGAGACCCAGTACTTC.

The chain has TRBV28 and TRBJ1-4; TRBD1 agrees at 11 bases. CDR3 size: 16 residues. The V segment lost 7 bases and the J segment 5 bases; nucleotides outside the gene matches: 9. Germline V gene sequence: CDR1 MDHEN, CDR2 SYDVKM. CDR3 region: CASTPGQGVLNEKLFF. The CDR3 DNA sequence: TGTGCCAGCACCCCGGGACAGGGGGTCTTGAATGAAAAACTGTTTTTT.

The chain carries TRBV5-6 and TRBJ2-3; 8 nucleotides line up with TRBD2. The CDR3 is 16 amino acids. From germline, CDR1 is SGHDT and CDR2 YYEEEE. The V gene end was trimmed by 7 bases and the J gene end by 0 bases; junction bases not matched to a gene: 10. CDR3 residues: CASLPLAGGSTDTQYF. DNA for the CDR3: TGTGCCAGCTTACCCCTGGCGGGGGGAAGCACAGATACGCAGTATTTT.

This rearrangement joins TRBV5-1 to TRBJ1-2; the match to TRBD1 covers 7 bases. The J segment lost 4 bases and the V segment lost 6 bases, leaving 15 bases of the junction unmatched. The germline CDR1 and CDR2 sequences are SGHRS and YFSETQ. The CDR3 runs to 16 residues. The CDR3 reads CASTFRLTRDSYGYTF. In nucleotides, the CDR3 is TGCGCCAGCACTTTTCGGTTGACCCGGGACAGCTATGGCTACACCTTC.

This rearrangement joins TRBV5-1 to TRBJ2-1, with a weak D call TRBD2 (6 bases). The germline V and J ends were trimmed by 3 bases and 0 bases, with 13 bases remaining between them. The CDR3 is 16 residues long. CDR1 and CDR2 from the germline V gene are SGHRS and YFSETQ. CDR3 coding DNA: TGCGCCAGCAGCTACCCTAGCGAGAGCTCCTACAATGAGCAGTTCTTC. Translation: CASSYPSESSYNEQFF.

This clone was picked up a small number of times. The gene calls are TRBV11-3 and TRBJ1-1, with a weak D call TRBD1 (6 bases). This CDR3 is 12 amino acids long. Germline V gene sequence: CDR1 SGHNT, CDR2 YENEEA. V lost 4 bases and J lost 9, with 12 bases in between. The CDR3 region has the DNA TGTGCCAGCAGCTCGACAGGCGGGCAAGCTTTCTTT. It yields the protein CASSSTGGQAFF.

This rearrangement joins TRBV5-1 to TRBJ1-1; D is unclear. V was shortened by 2 bases and J by 2 bases, with 7 bases between the two germline ends. The germline V gene encodes CDR1 SGHRS and CDR2 YFSETQ. The CDR3 is made up of 13 amino acids. The CDR3 DNA sequence: TGCGCCAGCAGCTTCAGGCCAAACACTGAAGCTTTCTTT. Translated, it gives CASSFRPNTEAFF.

The chain recombines TRBV21-1 with TRBJ1-5; the table's D gene call, TRBD1, was not cross checked with the DNA. TRBV21-1 has pseudogene status. The CDR3 covers 18 residues. This CDR3 is CASSPEGQCGPLNQPQHF. The CDR3 region has the DNA TGTGCCAGCAGCCCAGAGGGACAGTGCGGCCCCTTAAATCAGCCCCAGCATTTT.

The chain employs TRBV27 and TRBJ1-5; maybe TRBD1 (5 bases). Trimming removed 3 bases at V and 4 bases at J, with 13 bases between. CDR3 length: 15 residues. Germline V gene data show CDR1 as MNHEY and CDR2 as SMNVEV (reference sequence). This CDR3 is CASSFGQGGNQPQHF. DNA of the CDR3: TGTGCCAGCAGTTTCGGCCAGGGTGGTAATCAGCCCCAGCATTTT.

The V gene is TRBV5-4, the J gene TRBJ2-6; D perhaps matches TRBD2 (5 bases). Germline V lookup: CDR1 SGHNT, CDR2 YYREEE (reference sequence). CDR3 length: 16 residues. Trimming left V 3 bases short and J 8 bases short, with 18 bases between. The CDR3 sequence is CASSSKRTDWSNVLTF. The CDR3 DNA sequence: TGTGCCAGCAGCTCCAAAAGGACGGACTGGTCCAACGTCCTGACTTTC. Supplemented by reference TRBV5-4 and TRBJ2-6, the full variable domain reads ETGVTQSPTHLIKTRGQQVTLRCSSQSGHNTVSWYQQALGQGPQFIFQYYREEENGRGNFPPRFSGLQFPNYSSELNVNALELDDSALYLCASSSKRTDWSNVLTFGAGSRLTVL.

The V gene is TRBV5-6, the J gene TRBJ1-3, with D perhaps TRBD1 (5 bases). V lost 2 bases to trimming and J lost 1 base, with 13 bases between them. The CDR3 sequence is 16 residues long. Germline CDR1 SGHDT, CDR2 YYEEEE. In nucleotides, the CDR3 is TGTGCCAGCAGCTTTATATCGACAGATTCTGGAAACACCATATATTTT. Its translation: CASSFISTDSGNTIYF.

The chain couples TRBV19 to TRBJ2-2, with 10 bases identical to TRBD1. Germline assignment: CDR1 LNHDA and CDR2 SQIVND (reference sequence). The CDR3 runs 16 residues. V shed 5 bases, J shed 8 bases, and the junction held 11 bases outside the gene matches. The CDR3 nucleotides read TGTGCCAGTAGTTCTCCCCGGGACAGGGGTCTGGGGGAGCTGTTTTTT. Amino acid sequence: CASSSPRDRGLGELFF.